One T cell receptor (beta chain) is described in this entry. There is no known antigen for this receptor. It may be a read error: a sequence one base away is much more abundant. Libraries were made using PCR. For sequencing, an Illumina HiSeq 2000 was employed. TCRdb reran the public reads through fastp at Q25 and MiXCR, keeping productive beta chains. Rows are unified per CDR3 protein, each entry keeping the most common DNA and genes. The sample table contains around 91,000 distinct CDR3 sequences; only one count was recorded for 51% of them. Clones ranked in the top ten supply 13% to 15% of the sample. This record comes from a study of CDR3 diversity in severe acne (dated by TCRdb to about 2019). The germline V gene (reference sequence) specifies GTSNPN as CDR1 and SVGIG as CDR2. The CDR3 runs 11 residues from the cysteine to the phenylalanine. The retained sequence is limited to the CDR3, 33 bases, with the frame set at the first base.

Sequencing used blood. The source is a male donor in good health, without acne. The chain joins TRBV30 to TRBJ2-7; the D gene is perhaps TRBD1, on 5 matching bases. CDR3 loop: CAFGQYYELYF. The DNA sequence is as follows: TGTGCCTTCGGACAATACTACGAGCTGTACTTC.